The 20 T cell receptor beta chains in this list originate from one sample, sequenced in a study of vaccination and CD4 T cells after COVID-19. Treatment indicated: roughly ten-day PBMC culture with coronavirus spike peptide pools or control peptides (ViraFEST assay). The antigens these receptors bind are not known. With the Oncomine TCR Beta short-read assay, DNA from cultured CD4+ T cells was sequenced. Each CDR3 protein is one row after TCRdb ran MiXCR on the PCR reads. The sample contains 20,000 to 30,000 distinct CDR3 sequences, around 40% of which appear only once. The sequencing sample was made of CD4+ T cells from blood, cultured in vitro. The receptors stem from a human donor who had recovered from COVID-19.

This clonotype was picked up a small number of times. This chain joins TRBV27 and TRBJ2-3; D is undetermined. CDR1 and CDR2 (germline): MNHEY, SMNVEV (reference sequence). This CDR3 comprises 14 residues. V dropped 2 bases and J dropped 0 bases, with 6 bases sitting between them. The CDR3 sequence is CASSLLTSTDTQYF. The CDR3 DNA follows: TGTGCCAGCAGTTTACTCACTAGCACAGATACGCAGTATTTT.

The chain is built from TRBV24-1 and TRBJ2-5; D not resolved. The CDR3 sequence is 14 residues long. V lost 3 bases to trimming and J lost 1 base, with 8 bases between them. Germline V CDR1 and CDR2: KGHDR, SFDVKD. The CDR3 region is CATSDTLTQETQYF. The CDR3, as DNA: TGTGCCACCAGTGATACCCTGACCCAAGAGACCCAGTACTTC.

This chain joins TRBV29-1 and TRBJ2-2; D not certain. V was clipped by 5 bases and J by 2 bases, with 9 bases between them. Germline V gene lookup returns CDR1 SQVTM and CDR2 ANQGSEA. This CDR3 is 13 amino acids long. The CDR3 sequence: CSVRGTNTGELFF. CDR3 sequence (DNA): TGCAGCGTTAGAGGTACTAACACCGGGGAGCTGTTTTTT.

This clonotype was detected only a few times. This chain joins TRBV2 and TRBJ2-3; weak D call: TRBD2 (6 bases). The ends were cut back, 6 bases at V and 6 bases at J, with 10 bases in the middle. Germline V gene lookup returns CDR1 SNHLY and CDR2 FYNNEI. There are 12 residues in the CDR3. The CDR3 spells CASSRLVDTQYF. The DNA of the CDR3 is TGTGCCAGCAGCCGACTAGTCGATACGCAGTATTTT.

The chain couples TRBV20-1 to TRBJ2-2; TRBD1 agrees at 7 bases. The CDR3 is made up of 15 amino acids. V was pared by 5 bases and J by 6 bases, with 12 bases of the junction left unmatched. Germline-derived CDR1 and CDR2 are DFQATT and SNEGSKA (reference sequence). CDR3 amino acids: CSAQNRGKAAGELFF. In DNA, the CDR3 is TGCAGTGCTCAAAACAGGGGCAAAGCGGCCGGGGAGCTGTTTTTT.

Turning to this clonotype: The junction and the germline gene differ at one end; a read error may be behind it. The chain is built from TRBV20-1 and TRBJ2-3; 12 positions agree with TRBD2. The length of the CDR3 is 13 residues. CDR1 and CDR2 from the germline V gene are DFQATT and SNEGSKA (reference sequence). CDR3: CSTSGGSTDTQYF. The CDR3 coding sequence is TGCAGTACTAGCGGGGGGAGCACAGATACGCAGTATTTT.

This clonotype was seen a few times. V and J are TRBV20-1 and TRBJ1-2; TRBD1 matches 11 bases. CDR3 size: 15 residues. Germline values: CDR1 DFQATT, CDR2 SNEGSKA (reference sequence). Trimming at V came to 3 bases and at J to 6 bases, leaving 9 bases not matched to a gene. CDR3 sequence (DNA): TGCAGTGCTAGGGACAGGGGGCACTTATCGGATGGCTACACCTTC. The encoded protein is CSARDRGHLSDGYTF.

The chain joins TRBV20-1 to TRBJ1-6; the D gene is possibly TRBD1 (5 bases). From germline, CDR1 is DFQATT and CDR2 SNEGSKA (reference sequence). This CDR3 has 12 amino acids. V lost 5 bases and J 9 bases, leaving 11 bases between the germline ends. The CDR3 spells CSAGGQGSPLHF. The CDR3 bases are TGCAGTGCTGGAGGACAAGGTTCACCCCTCCACTTT.

The chain uses TRBV20-1 and TRBJ2-1; TRBD2 matches at 10 bases. V shed 3 bases and J 14 bases; nucleotides not matched to a gene: 13. Germline lookup yields CDR1 DFQATT and CDR2 SNEGSKA (reference sequence). The CDR3 covers 14 residues. The CDR3 DNA sequence: TGCAGTGCTAGGGAAGCGGGGGGGCTAGTATTGGAGTTCTTC. It translates to CSAREAGGLVLEFF.

J is TRBJ2-3 and V is TRBV20-1, with 9 bases that match TRBD1. Per the germline V gene, CDR1 is DFQATT and CDR2 is SNEGSKA (reference sequence). The CDR3 is made up of 13 amino acids. V was clipped by 6 bases and J by 2 bases; unmatched bases: 3. The CDR3 DNA is TGCAGTGCAAGGACAGGGGTCACAGATACGCAGTATTTT. This gives the protein CSARTGVTDTQYF.

In its sample, this clonotype was seen a few times. This rearrangement joins TRBV28 to TRBJ2-7, with 10 bases identical to TRBD2. This CDR3 region has 15 residues. The V segment lost 6 bases and the J segment 4 bases; nucleotides outside the gene matches: 9. Looked up from germline, CDR1 is MDHEN and CDR2 is SYDVKM. The CDR3 spells CASSRSGTSAYEQYF. For the CDR3, the DNA is TGTGCCAGCAGCAGATCCGGGACTAGCGCATACGAGCAGTACTTC.

V is TRBV20-1 and J is TRBJ2-3; 8 bases map to TRBD2. J lost 4 bases, V lost 6 bases, and 6 bases had no gene match. Per the germline V gene, CDR1 is DFQATT and CDR2 is SNEGSKA (reference sequence). The CDR3 length is 13 residues. CDR3 bases: TGCAGTGCACTCCGGGGGGGCCCAGATACGCAGTATTTT. Translating gives CSALRGGPDTQYF.

This chain uses TRBV14 with TRBJ2-5, with 8 bases fitting TRBD2. Germline CDR1 reads SGHDN; CDR2 reads FVKESK. Trimming cost V 6 bases and J 6 bases; bases outside gene matches: 12. CDR3 length: 15 residues. CDR3 sequence reads: CASSPPQSGGKTQYF. CDR3 bases: TGTGCCAGCAGTCCTCCACAGAGCGGGGGAAAGACCCAGTACTTC.

This clonotype was counted only a few times. The chain has TRBV24-1 and TRBJ2-2, with D perhaps TRBD1 (7 bases). V lost 1 base to trimming and J lost 6 bases, with 8 bases between them. The CDR3 runs to 14 residues. Germline assignment: CDR1 KGHDR and CDR2 SFDVKD. The chain's CDR3 is CATSDFRGAGELFF. For the CDR3, the DNA is TGTGCCACCAGTGATTTCAGGGGGGCCGGGGAGCTGTTTTTT.

On this clonotype itself: One end of the junction does not line up with germline, which may come from a read error. The rearrangement links TRBV7-7 to TRBJ1-4; D is unresolved. Germline CDR1 is SSHAT and CDR2 is FNYEAQ (reference sequence). The CDR3 loop spans 15 amino acids. The CDR3 protein is CASSLGTARIEKLFF. CDR3 DNA: TGTGCTAGCAGCTTAGGCACGGCTCGGATTGAAAAACTGTTTTTT.

In DNA form, the CDR3 reads TGTGCCAGCCGGGAAAAAGGCGGGAACTCCTACGAGCAGTACTTC. Encoded protein: CASREKGGNSYEQYF. This sequence joins TRBV6-1 and TRBJ2-7; maybe TRBD2 (6 bases). The V gene lost 8 bases and the J gene lost 0 bases, with 17 bases spanning the gap. Germline CDR1 and CDR2: MNHNS and SASEGT. This CDR3 comprises 15 residues.

This chain connects TRBV5-4 to TRBJ2-5; 12 bases map to TRBD2. This CDR3 has 16 residues. CDR1 SGHNT and CDR2 YYREEE come from the germline V gene (reference sequence). The junction had 5 bases not matched to a gene; V was cut back by 0 bases and J by 5 bases. The CDR3: CASSLGLAGEAETQYF. The CDR3 DNA reads as TGTGCCAGCAGCTTGGGACTAGCGGGAGAGGCGGAGACCCAGTACTTC.

J is TRBJ2-4 and V is TRBV20-1; TRBD2 aligns across 12 bases. Looked up from germline, CDR1 is DFQATT and CDR2 is SNEGSKA (reference sequence). CDR3 size: 16 residues. V lost 0 bases and J lost 7; bases outside the gene matches: 7. The CDR3 sequence is CSARDRTLAGGNIQYF. The CDR3, as DNA: TGCAGTGCTAGAGATCGTACCCTAGCGGGGGGGAACATTCAGTACTTC.

V usage is TRBV7-3 and J usage is TRBJ1-1; a weak D match, TRBD1 (5 bases). The germline V and J ends were trimmed by 4 bases and 1 base, with 7 bases remaining between them. Germline V gene sequence: CDR1 SGHTA, CDR2 FQGTGA. The length of the CDR3 is 13 residues. The CDR3 sequence: CASSSGTNTEAFF. For the CDR3, the DNA is TGTGCCAGCAGCTCCGGGACGAACACTGAAGCTTTCTTT.

The rearrangement joins TRBV28 to TRBJ2-3; 9 nucleotides match TRBD2. CDR3 length: 15 amino acids. V was clipped by 1 base and J by 6 bases; unmatched bases: 5. The germline CDR1 and CDR2 sequences are MDHEN and SYDVKM. The CDR3 DNA follows: TGTGCCAGCAGTTTATTGGCGGGGGGGAGGGATACGCAGTATTTT. This codes for CASSLLAGGRDTQYF.